This TCR beta chain appears in the sequencing data of a study of blood T cell repertoires in COVID-19. Profiled with immunoSEQ multiplex PCR; TCRdb holds only in-frame clones, not every one. Among some 180,000 clones listed, 75% to 90% were seen once. The germline V and J ends were trimmed by 1 base and 5 bases, with 5 bases remaining between them. This CDR3 spans 13 amino acids. Per the germline V gene, CDR1 is MNHNS and CDR2 is SASEGT. This TCR derives from a woman aged 40 to 49 with COVID-19, enrolled during active disease. The chain uses TRBV6-1 and TRBJ1-4; unclear D gene. Specimen: peripheral blood. CDR3 bases: TGTGCCAGCAGTGAAGTTCGGAATGAAAAACTGTTTTTT. The encoded protein is CASSEVRNEKLFF.